These 2 T cell receptor beta chains originate from one sample sequenced in a study of immune heterogeneity within non-small cell lung tumors. Amplification of TCR beta CDR3 was performed by multiplex PCR with 32 V and 13 J primers. A single record per CDR3 protein comes from TCRdb applying MiXCR to the multiplex PCR reads. The data contain 20,000 to 25,000 distinct CDR3 sequences, roughly 29% of them singletons. The template consisted of bulk tumor genomic DNA, with approximately 630 ng used per sample. Spaced far apart, several biopsies were taken from each primary tumor during surgery. The patients were newly diagnosed with non-small cell lung cancer, had not been treated, and had curative surgery. Sequencing was carried out using lung tumor tissue. The receptors come from a man aged 40-49 years with non-small cell lung cancer.

The V call is TRBV6-2 or TRBV6-3, the J call TRBJ2-3, with D perhaps TRBD2 (5 bases). The CDR3 covers 12 residues. Trimming stripped 4 bases from V and 8 bases from J, with 10 bases between. Germline values: CDR1 MNHEY, CDR2 SVGEGT. The CDR3 protein is CASSLDYGTQYF. The CDR3 bases are TGTGCCAGCAGTTTAGACTACGGTACGCAGTATTTT.

The chain has TRBV12-3 or TRBV12-4 and TRBJ1-1; D is possibly TRBD1 (6 bases). The CDR3 is 14 residues long. Trimming cost V 7 bases and J 1 base, with 13 bases left between them. The CDR3 here is CASNEGHTNTEAFF. The CDR3 DNA is TGTGCCAGCAACGAGGGACACACGAACACTGAAGCTTTCTTT.